Only a few counts were recorded for the clone carrying this T cell receptor (beta chain). The target antigen is unknown. Time point reported: persistent/refractory GD, antithyroid drugs over 5 years with positive TRAb. Construction of the TCR library relied on RNA isolated from PBMCs. The patients were drawn from one endocrinology department in Xi'an, China. The sample originates from a study of regulatory T cells in long-lasting Graves disease. Germline values: CDR1 SGDLS, CDR2 YYNGEE. V lost 2 bases and J lost 6; bases outside the gene matches: 7. The CDR3 runs to 16 residues. For TCR beta, libraries came from iRepertoire HTBI primers and Arm-PCR of CDR3 regions. How the authors handled the data: Samples collectively showed fewer than 80 TRBV and more than 12 TRBJ segments. Using its own MiXCR run on the multiplex PCR reads, TCRdb lists one record per CDR3 protein. The V and J calls shown here were made by TCRdb, not taken from the authors' results. The data hold hundreds of thousands of distinct CDR3 sequences, with 20% to 25% observed a single time.

Findings of the study overall: TRBV28, TRBJ1-2 and TRBJ2-5 emerged as the favored segments in persistent disease. Fewer public clonotypes were shared by new patients (approximately 1,000) than by persistent patients (around 2,900).

This receptor was identified in a female donor with Graves disease. This material consisted of peripheral blood mononuclear cells (PBMCs), taken when the disease was refractory, from a patient treated with antithyroid drugs. V and J are TRBV9 and TRBJ2-2, with 10 bases aligning to TRBD1. The CDR3 region has the DNA TGTGCCAGCAGCGTGGGACAGGGGCAGGGCGCCGGGGAGCTGTTTTTT. It translates to CASSVGQGQGAGELFF.